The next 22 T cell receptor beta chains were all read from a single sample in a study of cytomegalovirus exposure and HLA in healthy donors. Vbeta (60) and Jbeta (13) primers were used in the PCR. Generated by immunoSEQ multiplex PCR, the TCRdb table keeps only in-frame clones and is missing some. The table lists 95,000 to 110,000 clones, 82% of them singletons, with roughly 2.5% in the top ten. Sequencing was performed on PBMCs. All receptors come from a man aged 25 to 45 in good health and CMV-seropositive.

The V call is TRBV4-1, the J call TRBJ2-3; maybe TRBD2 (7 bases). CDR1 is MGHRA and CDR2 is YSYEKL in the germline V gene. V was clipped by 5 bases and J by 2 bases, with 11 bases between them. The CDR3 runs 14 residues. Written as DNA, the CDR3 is TGCGCCAGCAGCATCGGGGGGCACACAGATACGCAGTATTTT. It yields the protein CASSIGGHTDTQYF.

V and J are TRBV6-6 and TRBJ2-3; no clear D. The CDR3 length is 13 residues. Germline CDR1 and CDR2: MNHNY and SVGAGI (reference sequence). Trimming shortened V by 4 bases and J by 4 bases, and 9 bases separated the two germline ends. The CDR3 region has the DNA TGTGCCAGCAGTTTCAGGTTGGCAGATACGCAGTATTTT. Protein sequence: CASSFRLADTQYF.

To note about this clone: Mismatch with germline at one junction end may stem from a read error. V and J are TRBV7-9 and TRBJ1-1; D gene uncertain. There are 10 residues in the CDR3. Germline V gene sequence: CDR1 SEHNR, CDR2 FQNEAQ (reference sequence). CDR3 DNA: TGTTCCAGCAGCCCTATTTTTGCTTTCTTT. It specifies CSSSPIFAFF.

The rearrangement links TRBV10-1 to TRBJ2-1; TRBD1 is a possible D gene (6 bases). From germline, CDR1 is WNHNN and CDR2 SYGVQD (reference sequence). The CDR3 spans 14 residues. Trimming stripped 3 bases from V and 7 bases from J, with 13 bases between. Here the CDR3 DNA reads TGCGCCAGCAGTGAAAACAGGGAGAGAAATGAGCAGTTCTTC. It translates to CASSENRERNEQFF.

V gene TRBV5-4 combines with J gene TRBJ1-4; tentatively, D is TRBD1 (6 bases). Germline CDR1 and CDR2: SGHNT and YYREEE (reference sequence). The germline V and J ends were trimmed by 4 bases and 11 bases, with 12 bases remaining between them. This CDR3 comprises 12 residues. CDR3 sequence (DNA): TGTGCCAGCAGCCCGGACAGATATAAACTGTTTTTT. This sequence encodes CASSPDRYKLFF.

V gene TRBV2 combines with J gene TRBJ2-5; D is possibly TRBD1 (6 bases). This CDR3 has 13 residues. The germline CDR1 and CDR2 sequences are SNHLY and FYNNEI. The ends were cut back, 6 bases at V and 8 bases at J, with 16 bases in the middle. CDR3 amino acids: CASRATGDFTQYF. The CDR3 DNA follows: TGTGCCAGCAGAGCGACAGGTGACTTTACCCAGTACTTC.

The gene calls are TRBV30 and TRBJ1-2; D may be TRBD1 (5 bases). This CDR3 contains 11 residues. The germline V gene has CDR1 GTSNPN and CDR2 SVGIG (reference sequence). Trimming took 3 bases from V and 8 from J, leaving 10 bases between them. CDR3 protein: CAWSPGLGYTF. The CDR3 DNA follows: TGTGCCTGGAGCCCGGGACTAGGCTACACCTTC.

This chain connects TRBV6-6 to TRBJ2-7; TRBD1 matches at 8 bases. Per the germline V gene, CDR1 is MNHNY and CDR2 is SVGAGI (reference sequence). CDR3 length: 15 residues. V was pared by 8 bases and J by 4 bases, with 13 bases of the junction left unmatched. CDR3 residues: CASFPPGTGSYEQYF. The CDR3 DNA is TGTGCCAGCTTCCCTCCCGGGACAGGAAGTTACGAGCAGTACTTC.

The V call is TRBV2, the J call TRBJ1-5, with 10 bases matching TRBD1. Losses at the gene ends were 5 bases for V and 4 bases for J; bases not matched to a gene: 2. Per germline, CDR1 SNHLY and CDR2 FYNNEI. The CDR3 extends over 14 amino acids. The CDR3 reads CASSWTGGNQPQHF. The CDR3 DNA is TGTGCCAGCAGTTGGACAGGGGGAAATCAGCCCCAGCATTTT.

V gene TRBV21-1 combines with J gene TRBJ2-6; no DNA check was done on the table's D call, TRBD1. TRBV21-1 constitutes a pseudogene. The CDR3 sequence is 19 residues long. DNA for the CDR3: TGTGCCAGCAGCAAAGACAGGACAGGAATAAACTCTGGGGCCAACGTCCTGACTTTC. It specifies CASSKDRTGINSGANVLTF.

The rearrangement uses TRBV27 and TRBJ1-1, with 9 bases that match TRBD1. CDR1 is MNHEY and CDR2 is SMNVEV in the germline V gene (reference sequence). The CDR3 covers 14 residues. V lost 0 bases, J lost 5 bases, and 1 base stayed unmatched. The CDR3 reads CASSLSGTGTEAFF. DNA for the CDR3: TGTGCCAGCAGTTTATCTGGGACAGGGACTGAAGCTTTCTTT.

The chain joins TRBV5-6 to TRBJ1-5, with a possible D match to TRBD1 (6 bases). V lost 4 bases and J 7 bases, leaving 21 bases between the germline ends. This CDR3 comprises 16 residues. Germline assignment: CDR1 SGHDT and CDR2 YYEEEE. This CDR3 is CASSTGGQGKGQPQHF. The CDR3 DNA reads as TGTGCCAGCAGCACGGGCGGGCAGGGGAAAGGGCAGCCCCAGCATTTT.

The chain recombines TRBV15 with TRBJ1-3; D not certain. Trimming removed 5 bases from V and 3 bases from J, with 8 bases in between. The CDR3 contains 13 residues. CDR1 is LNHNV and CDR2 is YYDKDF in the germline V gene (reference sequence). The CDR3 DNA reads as TGTGCCACCAGCGAAACTCGTGGAAACACCATATATTTT. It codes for CATSETRGNTIYF.

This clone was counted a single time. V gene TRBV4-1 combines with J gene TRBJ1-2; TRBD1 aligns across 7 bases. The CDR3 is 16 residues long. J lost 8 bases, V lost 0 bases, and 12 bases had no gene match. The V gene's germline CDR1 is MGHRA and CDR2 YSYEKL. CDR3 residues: CASSQDRGQLPRGYTF. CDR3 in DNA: TGCGCCAGCAGCCAAGATCGGGGACAGCTCCCGAGGGGCTACACCTTC.

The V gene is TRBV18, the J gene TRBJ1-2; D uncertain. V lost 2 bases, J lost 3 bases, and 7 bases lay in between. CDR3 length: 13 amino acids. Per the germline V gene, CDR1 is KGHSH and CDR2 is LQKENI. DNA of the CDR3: TGTGCCAGCTCACCAGAGGAAGACTATGGCTACACCTTC. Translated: CASSPEEDYGYTF. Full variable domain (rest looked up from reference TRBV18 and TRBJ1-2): NAGVMQNPRHLVRRRGQEARLRCSPMKGHSHVYWYRQLPEEGLKFMVYLQKENIIDESGMPKERFSAEFPKEGPSILRIQQVVRGDSAAYFCASSPEEDYGYTFGSGTRLTVV.

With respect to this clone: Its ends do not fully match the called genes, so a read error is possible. This chain's CDR3 is CSSSGPVSTGTGGFYEQFF. The CDR3 DNA reads as TGTTCCAGCAGCGGGCCAGTTTCGACCGGGACAGGGGGCTTTTATGAGCAGTTCTTC. The chain has TRBV7-9 and TRBJ2-1; 12 bases match TRBD1. Germline values: CDR1 SEHNR, CDR2 FQNEAQ (reference sequence). The CDR3 extends over 19 amino acids.

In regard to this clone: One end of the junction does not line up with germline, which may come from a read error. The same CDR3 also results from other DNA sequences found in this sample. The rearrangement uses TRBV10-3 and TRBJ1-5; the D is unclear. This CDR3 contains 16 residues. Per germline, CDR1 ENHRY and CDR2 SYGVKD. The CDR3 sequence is CAISESSVSSNQPQHF. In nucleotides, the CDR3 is TGCGCCATCAGTGAGTCATCGGTGTCGAGCAATCAGCCCCAGCATTTT.

The CDR3 sequence is CASSNDRVYGYTF. As DNA, the CDR3 is TGTGCCAGCAGTAACGACAGGGTCTATGGCTACACCTTC. The rearrangement links TRBV11-2 to TRBJ1-2, with 7 bases identical to TRBD1. This CDR3 comprises 13 residues. J gave up 4 bases and V 6 bases, and 5 bases lay outside the gene matches. The germline V gene has CDR1 SGHAT and CDR2 FQNNGV.

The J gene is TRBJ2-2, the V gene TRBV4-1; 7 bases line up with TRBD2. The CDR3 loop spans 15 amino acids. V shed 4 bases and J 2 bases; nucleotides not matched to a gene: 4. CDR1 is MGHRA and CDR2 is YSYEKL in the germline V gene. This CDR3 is CASSLSGGNTGELFF. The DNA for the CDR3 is TGCGCCAGCAGCCTATCGGGAGGAAACACCGGGGAGCTGTTTTTT.

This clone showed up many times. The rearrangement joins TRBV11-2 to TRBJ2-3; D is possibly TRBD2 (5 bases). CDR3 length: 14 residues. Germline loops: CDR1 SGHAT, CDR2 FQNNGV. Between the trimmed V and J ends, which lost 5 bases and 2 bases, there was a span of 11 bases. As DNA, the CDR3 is TGTGCCAGCAGCCGGGATGATCCCACAGATACGCAGTATTTT. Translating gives CASSRDDPTDTQYF.

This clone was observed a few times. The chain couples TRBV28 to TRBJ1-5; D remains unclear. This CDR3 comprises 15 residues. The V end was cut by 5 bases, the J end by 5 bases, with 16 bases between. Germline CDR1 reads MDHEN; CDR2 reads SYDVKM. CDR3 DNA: TGTGCCAGCAGTCAGCAGACTTTATTAGATCAGCCCCAGCATTTT. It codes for CASSQQTLLDQPQHF.

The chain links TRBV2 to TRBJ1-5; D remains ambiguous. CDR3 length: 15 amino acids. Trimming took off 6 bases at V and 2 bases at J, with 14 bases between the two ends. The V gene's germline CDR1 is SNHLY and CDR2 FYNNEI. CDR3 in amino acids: CASREEGAGNQPQHF. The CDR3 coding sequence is TGTGCCAGCAGAGAGGAGGGCGCGGGCAATCAGCCCCAGCATTTT.